This T cell receptor (beta chain) was sequenced for a study of radiotherapy plus CTLA-4 blockade in lung cancer. Trimming shortened V by 9 bases and J by 0 bases, and 12 bases separated the two germline ends. In germline, CDR1 is MNHNY, CDR2 SVGAGI (reference sequence). The CDR3 is 14 amino acids. Sequencing used immunoSEQ multiplex PCR; TCRdb keeps in-frame clones, though not all of them. The table records 51,000 or so clones, approximately 79% of them present only once. The chain recombines TRBV6-6 with TRBJ1-3; D remains unclear. The sequence was collected from a human donor with non-small cell lung cancer who had stable disease on radiotherapy plus ipilimumab. Here the sequenced sample was peripheral blood, taken from a patient treated with radiotherapy plus ipilimumab. The CDR3 DNA sequence: TGTGCCAGTCAGACCGGGAACTCTGGAAACACCATATATTTT. Translating gives CASQTGNSGNTIYF.